This paragraph reports one TCR beta chain. The CDR3 sequence is 12 residues long. The ends were cut back, 6 bases at V and 5 bases at J, with 10 bases in the middle. The entry originates in a study of blood T cell repertoires in COVID-19. Each participant's cohort was designated according to participant-reported clinical history. Authors' methods: Reference gene primers were amplified, and this amplification served to estimate nucleated cell counts. TCRdb's table, derived via immunoSEQ multiplex PCR, lists solely in-frame clones and lacks some. The V and J calls and clone size come from that table; D and trimming were worked out from the DNA. Among under 300,000 clones listed, 80% to 90% were seen once.

This TCR derives from a woman aged 45-59 years who had been exposed to COVID-19. The sample comprised PBMCs or T cells enriched from blood (not recorded which). The V and J genes are TRBV12-3 or TRBV12-4 and TRBJ1-2; D gene ambiguous. The CDR3 region is CASSTALYGYTF. The CDR3 DNA follows: TGTGCCAGCAGCACAGCTTTATATGGCTACACCTTC.